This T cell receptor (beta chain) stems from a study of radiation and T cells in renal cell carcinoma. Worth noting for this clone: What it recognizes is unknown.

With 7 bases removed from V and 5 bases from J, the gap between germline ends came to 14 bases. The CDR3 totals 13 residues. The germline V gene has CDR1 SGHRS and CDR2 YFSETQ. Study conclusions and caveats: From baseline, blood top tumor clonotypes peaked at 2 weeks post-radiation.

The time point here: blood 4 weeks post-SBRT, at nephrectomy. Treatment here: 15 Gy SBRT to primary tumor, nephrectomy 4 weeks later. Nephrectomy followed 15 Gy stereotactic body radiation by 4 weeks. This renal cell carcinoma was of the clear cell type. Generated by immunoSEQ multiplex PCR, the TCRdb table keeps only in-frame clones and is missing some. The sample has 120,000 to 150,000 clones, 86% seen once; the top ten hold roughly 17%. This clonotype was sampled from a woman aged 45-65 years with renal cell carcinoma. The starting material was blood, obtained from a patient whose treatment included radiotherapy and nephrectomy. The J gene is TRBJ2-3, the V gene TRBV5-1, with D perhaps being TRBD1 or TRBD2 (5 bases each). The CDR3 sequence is CASAPGRVDTQYF. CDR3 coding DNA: TGCGCCAGCGCGCCAGGGCGGGTAGATACGCAGTATTTT.